What follows are 15 T cell receptor beta chains derived from one specimen sequenced in a study of early T cells in non-severe SARS-CoV-2 infection. TCRdb recomputed calls from the 5' RACE reads with MiXCR, one row per CDR3 protein. The table has some 62,000 distinct CDR3 sequences, less than 9.5% seen once. The starting material was whole blood, obtained at baseline. Source of these receptors: an adult who was a healthcare worker with PCR-confirmed SARS-CoV-2 infection or an uninfected control (not recorded which).

This clonotype appeared many times. This sequence joins TRBV12-3 or TRBV12-4 and TRBJ1-3; 9 nucleotides line up with TRBD1. There are 15 residues in the CDR3. The J segment lost 9 bases and the V segment lost 2 bases, leaving 8 bases of the junction unmatched. The chain's CDR3 is CASSLYGTGNATIYF. The CDR3 DNA sequence: TGTGCCAGCAGTTTATACGGGACAGGGAACGCCACCATATATTTT.

This clonotype was detected many times. Compared with germline, one end of the junction differs, possibly owing to a read error. This rearrangement joins TRBV7-9 to TRBJ1-2, with a possible D match to TRBD1 (6 bases). The germline V gene has CDR1 SEHNR and CDR2 FQNEAQ (reference sequence). The CDR3 spans 13 residues. The CDR3 bases are TGTGCCAGCAGCCCGGAGCGTAGGGGGAGTTTCGCCTTC. This sequence encodes CASSPERRGSFAF.

This clonotype has only a few counts. V gene TRBV18 combines with J gene TRBJ2-3; no clear D gene. With 2 bases removed from V and 5 bases from J, the gap between germline ends came to 8 bases. Germline V gives CDR1 KGHSH, CDR2 LQKENI. This CDR3 contains 13 residues. CDR3 amino acids: CASSPNSEDTQYF. The CDR3 DNA reads TGTGCCAGCTCACCAAACTCGGAAGATACGCAGTATTTT.

The chain is built from TRBV5-1 and TRBJ1-3; D gene uncertain. Germline V gives CDR1 SGHRS, CDR2 YFSETQ. The CDR3 totals 15 residues. Trimming took off 0 bases at V and 1 base at J, with 8 bases between the two ends. DNA for the CDR3: TGCGCCAGCAGCTTGGAAGAGGGTTCTGGAAACACCATATATTTT. Translating gives CASSLEEGSGNTIYF.

This clonotype was observed a handful of times. The chain combines TRBV7-2 with TRBJ2-7, with D unclear. The germline V gene encodes CDR1 SGHTA and CDR2 FQGNSA. Trimming left V 1 base short and J 4 bases short, with 14 bases between. The CDR3 is 15 residues long. As DNA, the CDR3 is TGTGCCAGCAGCTTAGGCGCAGTAGGGTCTTACGAGCAGTACTTC. Protein product: CASSLGAVGSYEQYF.

There are many counts of this clonotype. The rearrangement uses TRBV20-1 and TRBJ2-1; TRBD2 matches 9 bases. With 5 bases clipped from V and 3 bases from J, the junction kept 5 bases outside the gene matches. Germline V gene sequence: CDR1 DFQATT, CDR2 SNEGSKA (reference sequence). This CDR3 is 14 amino acids long. As DNA, the CDR3 is TGCAGTGCTGAAAGCGGGAGGTACTACAATGAGCAGTTCTTC. Protein product: CSAESGRYYNEQFF.

This clonotype was seen many times. The chain uses TRBV6-2 or TRBV6-3 and TRBJ2-2; 14 bases align to TRBD2. J lost 7 bases, V lost 6 bases, and 1 base had no gene match. The germline V gene has CDR1 MNHEY and CDR2 SVGEGT. This CDR3 comprises 14 residues. CDR3 protein: CASRGTSGGGELFF. The CDR3 nucleotides are TGTGCCAGCAGAGGGACTAGCGGGGGCGGGGAGCTGTTTTTT.

This clonotype was recorded a few times. The V and J genes are TRBV10-3 and TRBJ2-7; the match to TRBD1 covers 7 bases. CDR3 size: 11 residues. Germline-derived CDR1 and CDR2 are ENHRY and SYGVKD. Trimming cost V 11 bases and J 5 bases; bases outside gene matches: 6. The CDR3 is CAALTGHEQYF. The DNA for the CDR3 is TGTGCCGCTTTGACAGGGCACGAGCAGTACTTC.

The CDR3 here is CASSLAVYEQYF. CDR3 nucleotides: TGTGCCAGCAGTTTAGCCGTATACGAGCAGTACTTC. This chain uses TRBV12-3 or TRBV12-4 with TRBJ2-7, with D unresolved. This CDR3 is built from 12 residues. V lost 0 bases to trimming and J lost 4 bases, with 4 bases between them.

The chain joins TRBV12-3 or TRBV12-4 to TRBJ2-1; 12 bases align to TRBD2. V lost 5 bases and J lost 3; bases outside the gene matches: 8. This CDR3 comprises 17 residues. As DNA, the CDR3 is TGTGCCAGCAGTGGCGGGGGACTAGCGGGCAACTACAATGAGCAGTTCTTC. Encoded protein: CASSGGGLAGNYNEQFF.

This clonotype was detected ten times or more. The CDR3, as DNA: TGTGCCAGCAGCTTAGTGTCAGCGGGATCCTCCTACGAGCAGTACTTC. Amino acid sequence: CASSLVSAGSSYEQYF. The V call is TRBV7-2, the J call TRBJ2-7; TRBD2 aligns across 7 bases. Germline V lookup: CDR1 SGHTA, CDR2 FQGNSA. The CDR3 is 16 amino acids. V dropped 1 base and J dropped 0; count of bases not matched to a gene: 6.

This clonotype was seen more than once but under ten times. The rearrangement links TRBV25-1 to TRBJ1-2; D is undetermined. Trimming pared 4 bases from V and 4 bases from J, leaving 13 bases between. The germline gives CDR1 MGHDK, CDR2 SYGVNS. The CDR3 has 14 residues. The chain's CDR3 is CASSGGREGYGYTF. DNA of the CDR3: TGTGCCAGCAGTGGAGGGCGGGAAGGCTATGGCTACACCTTC.

Only a few counts were recorded for this clonotype. The chain recombines TRBV12-3 or TRBV12-4 with TRBJ2-3; possible D gene TRBD2, 6 bases. V was cut by 1 base and J by 4 bases, with 12 bases left in between. The CDR3 has 15 residues. CDR3 loop: CASSLGLATSDTQYF. CDR3 in DNA: TGTGCCAGCAGTTTAGGGCTAGCGACTTCAGATACGCAGTATTTT.

In this sample, this clonotype turned up many times. The V gene is TRBV19, the J gene TRBJ1-5, with TRBD1 as a possible D gene (5 bases). The CDR3 spans 15 residues. Per the germline V gene, CDR1 is LNHDA and CDR2 is SQIVND (reference sequence). Trimming left V 2 bases short and J 4 bases short, with 12 bases between. In DNA form, the CDR3 reads TGTGCCAGTAGTATATTCGGGGGAGGTAATCAGCCCCAGCATTTT. It yields the protein CASSIFGGGNQPQHF. The whole variable domain, filled in from reference TRBV19 and TRBJ1-5, reads DGGITQSPKYLFRKEGQNVTLSCEQNLNHDAMYWYRQDPGQGLRLIYYSQIVNDFQKGDIAEGYSVSREKKESFPLTVTSAQKNPTAFYLCASSIFGGGNQPQHFGDGTRLSIL.

This clonotype was seen repeatedly, ten times or more. The V and J genes are TRBV6-5 and TRBJ2-1, with a tentative D call TRBD2 (6 bases). V was shortened by 2 bases and J by 2 bases, with 10 bases between the two germline ends. The V gene's germline CDR1 is MNHEY and CDR2 SVGAGI. The CDR3 spans 15 residues. In DNA, the CDR3 is TGTGCCAGCAGTTACGGGACTTTTCCCTACAATGAGCAGTTCTTC. Its translation is CASSYGTFPYNEQFF.